This T cell receptor beta chain was profiled in a study of a mutant IDH1 vaccine in newly diagnosed glioma. On the study more broadly: Commencement of vaccination occurred 4-6 weeks following radiotherapy alone, or concurrently with temozolomide cycles. Treated patients, averaging roughly 40 years, were around 62% male and around 38% female.

The method was immunoSEQ multiplex PCR; TCRdb's version includes in-frame clones alone and lacks a portion of them. The sample includes fewer than 40,000 clones, around three quarters of them seen just once. A remark on this clone: The antigen remains unidentified.

V lost 4 bases to trimming and J lost 5 bases; unmatched junction nucleotides: 6. The germline CDR1 and CDR2 sequences are LNHDA and SQIVND (reference sequence). The CDR3 loop spans 14 amino acids. Time point here: week 5, during vaccination. In the vaccine, a single dose held 300 ug of the mutant IDH1 20-mer peptide, along with topical imiquimod. The sample was PBMCs, taken from a glioma patient whose treatment included an IDH1 peptide vaccine. The sequence came from a man aged 40-55 years with glioma. V gene TRBV19 combines with J gene TRBJ2-3, with 7 bases lining up with TRBD1. CDR3 in amino acids: CASSTRQGRDTQYF. CDR3 DNA sequence: TGTGCCAGTAGTACTCGACAGGGCAGAGATACGCAGTATTTT. The full variable domain, completed using reference TRBV19 and TRBJ2-3, is DGGITQSPKYLFRKEGQNVTLSCEQNLNHDAMYWYRQDPGQGLRLIYYSQIVNDFQKGDIAEGYSVSREKKESFPLTVTSAQKNPTAFYLCASSTRQGRDTQYFGPGTRLTVL.